The clone carrying this T cell receptor beta chain was detected ten times or more. Its antigen is unidentified. A second PCR, run for roughly 7 to 11 cycles, used a sample-barcoded 5' primer plus a J-beta primer mix. Unique molecular identifiers of 12 random nucleotides labeled each cDNA. Via MiXCR, TCRdb re-called the 5' RACE reads, giving one row per CDR3 protein. The sample holds 700,000 to 950,000 distinct CDR3 sequences, roughly 41% seen once. Staff drew roughly 10 milliliters of peripheral blood from each donor. The source of the sample is a study of blood T cells in healthy people across ages. Overall study findings and caveats: Relative to aged donors, long-lived donors carried more naive CD4+ cells and displayed higher diversity. With donor CMV status unknown, expanded clonotype changes were possibly confounded.

The CDR3 is made up of 16 amino acids. Germline CDR1 and CDR2: SQVTM and ANQGSEA. V lost 0 bases and J lost 7; bases outside the gene matches: 14. The sequence was collected from a woman aged 60-75 years in good health. The sample taken for sequencing was blood. J is TRBJ2-5 and V is TRBV29-1, with 7 bases fitting TRBD2. The CDR3 is CSVEDRPAITGGTQYF. In DNA form, the CDR3 reads TGCAGCGTTGAAGATAGGCCTGCAATAACGGGGGGGACCCAGTACTTC.